The clone carrying this T cell receptor (beta chain) was observed many times. What it binds is not known. The data originate from a study of response to subunit inactivated influenza vaccine. Study results and caveats: There was a suggestion from the authors that each seasonal influenza vaccination recruits few new T cells.

The length of the CDR3 is 14 residues. Trimming cost V 6 bases and J 4 bases, with 12 bases left between them. Germline CDR1 and CDR2: MNHNS and SASEGT. MiXCR was run by TCRdb on the RT-PCR reads, yielding one entry per CDR3 protein. Of about 310,000 distinct CDR3 sequences listed, 20% to 25% were seen once; the top ten hold 10%. V is TRBV6-1 and J is TRBJ1-4; D is uncertain. The receptor was derived from a man aged 45 to 75 who received an inactivated influenza vaccine. The sample consisted of PBMCs from blood, taken about 20 months after vaccination. The CDR3 DNA follows: TGTGCCAGCAGCCGGACGGTGATTAATGAAAAACTGTTTTTT. Translating it yields CASSRTVINEKLFF.